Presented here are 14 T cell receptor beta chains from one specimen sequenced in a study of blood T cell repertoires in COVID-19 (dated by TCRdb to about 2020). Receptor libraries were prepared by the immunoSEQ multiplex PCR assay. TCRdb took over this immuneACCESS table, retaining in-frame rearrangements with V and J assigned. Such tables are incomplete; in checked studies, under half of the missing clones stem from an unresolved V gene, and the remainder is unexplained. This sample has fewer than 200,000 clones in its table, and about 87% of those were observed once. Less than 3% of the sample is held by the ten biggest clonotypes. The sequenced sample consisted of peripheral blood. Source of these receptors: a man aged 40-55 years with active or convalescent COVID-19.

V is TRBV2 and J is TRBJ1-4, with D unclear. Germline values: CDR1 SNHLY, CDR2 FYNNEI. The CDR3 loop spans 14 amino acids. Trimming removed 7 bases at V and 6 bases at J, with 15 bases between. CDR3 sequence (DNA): TGTGCCAGCAAAATGAGCAGGTCGGATGAAAAACTGTTTTTT. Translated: CASKMSRSDEKLFF.

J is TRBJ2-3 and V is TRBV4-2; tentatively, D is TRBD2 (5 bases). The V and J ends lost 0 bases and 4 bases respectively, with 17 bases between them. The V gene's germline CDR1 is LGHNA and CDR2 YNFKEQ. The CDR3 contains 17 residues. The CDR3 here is CASSQELWVGSSDTQYF. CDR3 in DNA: TGTGCCAGCAGCCAAGAACTTTGGGTAGGGAGTTCAGATACGCAGTATTTT.

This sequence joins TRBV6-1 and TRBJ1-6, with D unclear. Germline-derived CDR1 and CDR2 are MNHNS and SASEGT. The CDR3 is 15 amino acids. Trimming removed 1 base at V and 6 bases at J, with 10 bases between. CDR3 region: CASSEDPLPNSPLHF. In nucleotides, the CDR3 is TGTGCCAGCAGTGAAGACCCCCTACCTAATTCACCCCTCCACTTT.

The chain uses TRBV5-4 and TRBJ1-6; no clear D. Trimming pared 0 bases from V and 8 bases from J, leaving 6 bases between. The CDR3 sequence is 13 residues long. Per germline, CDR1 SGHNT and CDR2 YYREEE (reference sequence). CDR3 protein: CASSLGRDSPLHF. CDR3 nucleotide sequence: TGTGCCAGCAGCTTGGGGAGGGATTCACCCCTCCACTTT.

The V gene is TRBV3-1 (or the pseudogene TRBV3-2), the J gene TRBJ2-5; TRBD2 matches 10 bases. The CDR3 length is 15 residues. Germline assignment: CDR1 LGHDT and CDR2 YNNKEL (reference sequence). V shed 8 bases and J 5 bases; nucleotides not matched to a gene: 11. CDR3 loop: CASGAGGLARETQYF. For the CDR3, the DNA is TGTGCCAGCGGCGCGGGGGGACTAGCGAGGGAGACCCAGTACTTC.

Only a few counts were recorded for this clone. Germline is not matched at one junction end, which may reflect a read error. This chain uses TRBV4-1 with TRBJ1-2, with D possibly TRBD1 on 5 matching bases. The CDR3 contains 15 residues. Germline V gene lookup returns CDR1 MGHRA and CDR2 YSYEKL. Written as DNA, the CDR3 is TGCGCCAGCAGTCAAGTCCAGGGCGCCGACTATGGCTACACCTTC. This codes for CASSQVQGADYGYTF.

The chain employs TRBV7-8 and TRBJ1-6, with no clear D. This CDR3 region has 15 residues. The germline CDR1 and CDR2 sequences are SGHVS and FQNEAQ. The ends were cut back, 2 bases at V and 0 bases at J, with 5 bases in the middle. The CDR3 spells CASSLRSSYNSPLHF. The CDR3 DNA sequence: TGTGCCAGCAGCTTACGGAGCTCCTATAATTCACCCCTCCACTTT.

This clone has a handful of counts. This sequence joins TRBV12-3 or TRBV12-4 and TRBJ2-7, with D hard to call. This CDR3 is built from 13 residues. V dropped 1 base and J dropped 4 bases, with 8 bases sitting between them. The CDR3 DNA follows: TGTGCCAGCAGTTTAGGGGTCGGGTACGAGCAGTACTTC. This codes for CASSLGVGYEQYF.

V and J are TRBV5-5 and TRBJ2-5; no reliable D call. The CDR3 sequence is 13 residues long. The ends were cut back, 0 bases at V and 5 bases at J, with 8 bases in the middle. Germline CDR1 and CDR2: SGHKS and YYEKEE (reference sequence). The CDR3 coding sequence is TGTGCCAGCAGCTTGGGAGCCGTCGAGACCCAGTACTTC. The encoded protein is CASSLGAVETQYF.

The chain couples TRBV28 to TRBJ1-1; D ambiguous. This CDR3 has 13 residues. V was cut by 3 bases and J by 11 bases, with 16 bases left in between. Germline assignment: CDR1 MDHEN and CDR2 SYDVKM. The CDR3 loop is CASSLAGKETAFF. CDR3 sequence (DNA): TGTGCCAGCAGTTTGGCCGGGAAGGAGACCGCTTTCTTT.

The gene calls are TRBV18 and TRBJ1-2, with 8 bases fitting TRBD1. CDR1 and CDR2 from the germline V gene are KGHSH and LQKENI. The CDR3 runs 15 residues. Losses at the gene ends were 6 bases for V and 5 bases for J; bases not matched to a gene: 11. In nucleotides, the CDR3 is TGTGCCAGCTCTTCGACAGGGGCCGCAGGGTATGGCTACACCTTC. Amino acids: CASSSTGAAGYGYTF.

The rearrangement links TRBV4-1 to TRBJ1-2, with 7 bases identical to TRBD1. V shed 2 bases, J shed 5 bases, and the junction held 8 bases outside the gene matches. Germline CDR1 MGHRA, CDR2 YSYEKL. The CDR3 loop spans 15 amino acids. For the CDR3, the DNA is TGCGCCAGCAGCCAATCGACAGGGCGAAGGTATGGCTACACCTTC. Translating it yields CASSQSTGRRYGYTF.

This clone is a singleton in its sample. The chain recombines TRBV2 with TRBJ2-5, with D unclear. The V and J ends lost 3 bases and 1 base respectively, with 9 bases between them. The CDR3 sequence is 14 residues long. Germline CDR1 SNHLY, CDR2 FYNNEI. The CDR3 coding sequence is TGTGCCAGCAGTGAGTCACGAGGCCAAGAGACCCAGTACTTC. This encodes CASSESRGQETQYF.

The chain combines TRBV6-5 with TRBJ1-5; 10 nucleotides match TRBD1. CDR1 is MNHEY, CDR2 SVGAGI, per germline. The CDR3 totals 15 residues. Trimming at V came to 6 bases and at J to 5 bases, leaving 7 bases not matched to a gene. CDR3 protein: CASRMRGQGYQPQHF. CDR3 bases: TGTGCCAGCAGAATGCGGGGACAGGGGTATCAGCCCCAGCATTTT.